This TCR beta chain was found in a study of blood T cell repertoires in COVID-19. About the study: Collection of acute and convalescent COVID-19 samples took place in the United States, Italy and Spain.

Sequencing used immunoSEQ multiplex PCR; TCRdb keeps in-frame clones, though not all of them. Of under 250,000 clones in the sample, around 85% are singletons; the top ten hold roughly 4.6%. The CDR3 length is 14 residues. Germline CDR1 reads MNHEY; CDR2 reads SVGAGI. V dropped 6 bases and J dropped 1; count of bases not matched to a gene: 3. The genes are TRBV6-5 and TRBJ1-5; 7 nucleotides match TRBD1. The sequence derives from a man aged 50 to 59 with COVID-19, enrolled during active disease. Sequenced: peripheral blood. CDR3 loop: CASRGQNSNQPQHF. CDR3 nucleotides: TGTGCCAGCAGGGGACAGAACAGCAATCAGCCCCAGCATTTT.